This T cell receptor beta chain originates from a study of blood T cell repertoires in COVID-19. Study-level information: The United States, Italy and Spain provided the acute and convalescent COVID-19 samples. The analysed material was cDNA or gDNA that came from T cells, B-cell-depleted T cells, or PBMCs.

CDR3 size: 15 residues. CDR1 is SGHNT and CDR2 is YYREEE in the germline V gene (reference sequence). Germline trimming cut 4 bases from V and 3 bases from J; bases unmatched to any gene: 7. Original handling: Amplification of reference gene primers was used by the study to estimate nucleated cell counts. Assay used: immunoSEQ multiplex PCR; TCRdb lists only in-frame clones, some missing. V, J and clone size were drawn from that table, and D and trimming were deduced from the DNA. The profile shows approximately 190,000 clones, approximately 79% of them singletons. The receptor's source is a man aged 55 to 70 with active or convalescent COVID-19. V gene TRBV5-4 combines with J gene TRBJ1-1, with 9 bases lining up with TRBD1. The sample comprised peripheral blood. The CDR3 region has the DNA TGTGCCAGCAGCCCGGGACAGGGACGAGACACTGAAGCTTTCTTT. The encoded protein is CASSPGQGRDTEAFF.